A single sample gave rise to the 10 T cell receptor beta chains below, sequenced in a study of tumor-infiltrating lymphocytes in primary liver carcinoma. The blood RNA (from unsorted whole blood) was obtained, and germline DNA was also extracted. Reverse transcription of roughly 0.45 ug total RNA with a constant-region primer produced TCR beta cDNA. Generation of the TCR beta libraries relied on three nested multiplex PCR rounds using slightly modified ARM-PCR. The opening two PCR rounds, about 10 cycles each, paired TRBV1-TRBV30 forward primers with a C-beta reverse primer. TCRdb reanalysed the multiplex PCR reads using MiXCR and keeps one entry per CDR3 protein. The table lists about 200,000 distinct CDR3 sequences, 65% of them singletons. Sequenced: peripheral blood. The receptors were sampled from a woman aged 60-70 years with primary liver carcinoma and hepatitis B virus infection.

With regard to this clonotype: This sequence may be a read error, since a much larger clone differs from it by one base. V usage is TRBV6-1 and J usage is TRBJ1-1; D remains ambiguous. The germline V gene has CDR1 MNHNS and CDR2 SASEGT. CDR3 size: 15 residues. Trimming took 9 bases from V and 0 from J, leaving 17 bases between them. CDR3 in DNA: TGTGCCAGAAGTTTAAAGCGGGCAGTGAACACTGAAGCTTTCTTT. Amino acids: CARSLKRAVNTEAFF.

This clonotype was observed a handful of times. J is TRBJ2-1 and V is TRBV24-1; 13 bases fit TRBD2. This CDR3 has 17 amino acids. CDR1 is KGHDR, CDR2 SFDVKD, per germline. V lost 3 bases and J lost 9; bases outside the gene matches: 10. The CDR3 sequence: CATSDPGTSGKVIEQFF. For the CDR3, the DNA is TGTGCCACCAGTGATCCTGGGACTAGCGGGAAAGTGATTGAGCAGTTCTTC.

Of note for this clonotype: A read error is likely, as this CDR3 ends without the conserved phenylalanine or tryptophan. V gene TRBV28 combines with J gene TRBJ2-3; D unclear. The CDR3 runs 15 residues. Germline CDR1 is MDHEN and CDR2 is SYDVKM. V was cut by 4 bases and J by 4 bases, with 15 bases left in between. The CDR3 region has the DNA TGTGCCAGCAGTTCCCTCCTTGGGAATTCAGATACGCAGTATATT. This encodes CASSSLLGNSDTQYI.

A note on this clonotype: The junction does not match germline at one end; this may be a read error. This rearrangement joins TRBV12-3 or TRBV12-4 to TRBJ1-3; no clear D gene. The CDR3 contains 14 residues. CDR3 region: CASSLMGSGNAIYF. CDR3 coding DNA: TGTGCCAGCAGTTTAATGGGCTCTGGAAACGCCATATATTTT.

This clonotype has a handful of counts. V usage is TRBV7-9 and J usage is TRBJ2-4; 11 bases agree with TRBD2. CDR1 and CDR2 (germline): SEHNR, FQNEAQ (reference sequence). There are 17 residues in the CDR3. V gave up 4 bases and J gave up 2 bases; unmatched junction bases: 7. CDR3 bases: TGTGCCAGCAGCTCAGTGGCTAGCGGGGGGACCAAAAACATTCAGTACTTC. Protein sequence: CASSSVASGGTKNIQYF.

On this clonotype itself: The junction departs from germline at one end; a sequencing error may be responsible. The chain links TRBV11-2 to TRBJ2-7; 9 bases are shared with TRBD2. Germline V CDR1 and CDR2: SGHAT, FQNNGV. The CDR3 is 15 residues long. The CDR3 region has the DNA TGTGCCAGCAGCCCTTTAGCGGGGGCGCGGGACGAGCAATGCTTC. Protein product: CASSPLAGARDEQCF. Using reference TRBV11-2 and TRBJ2-7 for the parts outside the CDR3, the full variable domain is EAGVAQSPRYKIIEKRQSVAFWCNPISGHATLYWYQQILGQGPKLLIQFQNNGVVDDSQLPKDRFSAERLKGVDSTLKIQPAKLEDSAVYLCASSPLAGARDEQCFGPGTRLTVT.

This clonotype was observed a handful of times. The genes are TRBV5-1 and TRBJ2-1; no reliable D call. This CDR3 contains 15 residues. Trimming pared 2 bases from V and 4 bases from J, leaving 13 bases between. Per germline, CDR1 SGHRS and CDR2 YFSETQ. In DNA, the CDR3 is TGCGCCAGCAGCTTAGGGCGTGTTTCGTACAATGAGCAGTTCTTC. Its protein product is CASSLGRVSYNEQFF.

The rearrangement uses TRBV7-9 and TRBJ2-3; 8 nucleotides agree with TRBD2. The trim removed 3 bases at V and 1 base at J, leaving 3 bases unmatched. The germline V gene has CDR1 SEHNR and CDR2 FQNEAQ (reference sequence). The CDR3 is made up of 15 amino acids. CDR3 region: CASSFVTSGTDTQYF. CDR3 bases: TGTGCCAGCAGCTTCGTGACTAGCGGCACAGATACGCAGTATTTT. The entire variable domain, with the rest obtained from reference TRBV7-9 and TRBJ2-3, is as follows: DTGVSQNPRHKITKRGQNVTFRCDPISEHNRLYWYRQTLGQGPEFLTYFQNEAQLEKSRLLSDRFSAERPKGSFSTLEIQRTEQGDSAMYLCASSFVTSGTDTQYFGPGTRLTVL.

Comment on this clonotype: A read error may be the cause here, since a much bigger clone is one base away. The chain recombines TRBV6-6 with TRBJ2-5, with no clear D. Trimming stripped 5 bases from V and 9 bases from J, with 10 bases between. CDR3 length equals 11 residues. Germline lookup yields CDR1 MNHNY and CDR2 SVGAGI (reference sequence). The CDR3 DNA follows: TGTGCCAGCAGTACCACGGATGCCCAGTACTTC. It codes for CASSTTDAQYF.

Regarding this clonotype: A read error is possible here, since a much larger clone lies one base away. The chain joins TRBV29-1 to TRBJ1-2; maybe TRBD1 (6 bases). This CDR3 contains 14 residues. Germline CDR1 and CDR2: SQVTM and ANQGSEA. The CDR3 DNA reads TGCAGCGTTGAAAGGGGGGTAAATCACTATGACTACACCTTC. Translated: CSVERGVNHYDYTF.